This T cell receptor beta chain was profiled in a study of cytomegalovirus exposure and HLA in healthy donors (dated by TCRdb to about 2017). Study-wide context: An earlier analysis of 587 of the donors reported approximately 280 Gb of sequence data and around 100 million unique TCR beta sequences obtained from some 170 million T cells. An early release that covered more than 550 HLA-typed donors contained 300 to 350 gigabases of sequencing data and some 87 million unique TCR sequences. The genetic ancestry cluster associated with self-reported Caucasian donors included 81% of the 398 genotyped donors. The study was designed to test whether signatures of past pathogen exposure could be identified by cataloging public T cell receptors. The study used immunosequencing to profile the T cell repertoires of under 700 subjects and linked those repertoires to cytomegalovirus serostatus. A separate validation cohort of roughly 130 different subjects was used in addition to the roughly 700-subject first cohort. To predict cytomegalovirus infection status, the study brought together high-throughput TCR immunosequencing, statistical association of individual TCRs with disease status, and machine learning. In a later analysis, previously published TCR beta repertoires from hundreds of donors were re-analyzed and high-resolution HLA genotyping was added so that TCR occurrence patterns could be studied. The later analysis used no new phenotypic data to find candidate immune exposures, relying instead on TCR beta sequences and their occurrence across donors. An earlier analysis of several hundred of the donors applied high-throughput TCR beta sequencing to assess whether each TCR beta V gene segment acted as functional or pseudogenic. Donor age, sex, ethnicity and CMV serostatus were collected together with the repertoire data. In a later genetic analysis, genome-wide SNP genotypes for about 55% of the roughly 670 donors were used, and that subset was treated as a discovery cohort. Every discovery cohort repertoire had been produced on one sequencing platform. Both class I and class II loci were covered by HLA typing, at four-digit resolution. Typing coverage differed by locus: A, B, C, DRB1 and DQB1 were typed in about 629-640 donors, DQA1 in about 500, DPA1 in roughly 590, and DPB1 in approximately 450. Several DR-DQ haplotypes were handled as single units for association and clustering, since linkage in the cohort was strong. On average, about 240,000 unique TCR beta nucleotide sequences were sequenced per donor among fewer than 500 genotyped donors of the cohort, with roughly 18% of those sequences being non-productive.

The library relied on the immunoSEQ multiplex PCR assay. A mixture of 60 forward primers for TCR Vbeta segments and 13 reverse primers for TCR Jbeta segments was used in the multiplex PCR. The CDR3 region of rearranged TCR beta genes was amplified from genomic DNA with a multiplex PCR assay. The amplified TCR beta libraries were sequenced on the Illumina HiSeq System as 87-base-pair reads. Regarding the original processing steps: A later analysis tallied around 80 million unique TCR beta chains across the roughly 610 repertoires, and approximately 12 million of those chains were shared by two or more donors. To remove PCR and sequencing errors, raw reads were error-corrected and collapsed into unique sequences using a nearest-neighbor algorithm that merged closely related sequences. V, D and J gene segments were assigned by aligning CDR3 sequences to IMGT reference sequences. Each retained sequence needed at least a six-nucleotide match to both a V gene segment and a J gene segment. A rearrangement counted as productive if the CDR3 had no stop codons and remained in frame with V and J, and every other rearrangement counted as non-productive. CDR3 was defined by IMGT convention, running from the second conserved V-encoded cysteine to the conserved J-encoded phenylalanine. In an earlier analysis of 587 of the donors, sequences lacking an unambiguous match to a single V gene segment were excluded. An earlier analysis of over 450 of the donors classified V segments as functional when productive rearrangements were above 56.7% and as segregating when the standard deviation between donors was above 5%. To diagnose cytomegalovirus status from the catalog of TCR beta chain sequences, a statistical classification framework was built. In a later analysis, TCR nucleotide sequences were compared against IMGT/GENE-DB human TR gene sequences so that V and J genes could be assigned. In a later analysis, CDR3 sequences and most-parsimonious VDJ recombination scenarios were assigned using the TCRdist pipeline. In a later analysis, every TCR beta chain was defined by the combination of its CDR3 amino acid sequence and its V-gene family, and reads without a unique V-gene family were dropped. A later analysis removed several hundred highly shared, low-generation-probability nucleotide sequences to deal with suspected cross-contamination and a sequencing artifact. For each public chain, a later analysis derived a clonal expansion index from normalized ranks of inferred template counts within each repertoire. Generation probabilities in a later analysis came from a VDJ recombination model fitted to out-of-frame rearrangements, and those results were checked against IGoR. A later analysis scored TCR-TCR, TCR-HLA and TCR-CMV co-occurrence with hypergeometric tests, applying a repertoire-size bias correction to TCR pairs. False discovery rates were estimated in a later analysis by permuting HLA or CMV assignments 20 times. A later analysis grouped co-occurring TCRs with DBSCAN, adding TCRdist sequence similarity when clustering within HLA-allele-positive subsets. Co-occurrence clustering excluded repertoires with fewer than 30,000 or more than 120,000 public chains, plus five with anomalous nucleotide sharing. TCRdb re-hosts the immuneACCESS table, in-frame sequences only. Its copies lack some clones; in the studies checked, an unresolved V gene accounts for under half of them, and the cause for the rest is not known. V, J and clone size were drawn from that table, and D and trimming were deduced from the DNA. The sample table records tens of thousands of clones; roughly 76% of these occur just once. The leading ten clones occupy over 1.1% of the sample.

In total, around 600 healthy bone marrow donors made up the cohort. At the time of sampling, all cohort members were nominally healthy, though unrecorded immune exposures were likely present. The donor was CMV seronegative and was included in the group of 352 seronegative cohort members. Every donor gave a peripheral blood sample, and the peripheral blood mononuclear cells from that sample were used for TCR beta sequencing. The Qiagen DNeasy Blood Extraction Kit was used to extract genomic DNA from the blood cell samples. Findings and caveats that apply to the study as a whole: Some IMGT-functional V segments, including TRBV6-2 and TRBV6-3, could not be distinguished by the 87-base-pair reads and were therefore excluded. Sequencing depth was assumed to be roughly uniform across donors in the presence/absence analyses, though that assumption may not hold. Correlated functional status among segregating V segments might reflect linkage disequilibrium, but an unknown experimental factor could not be ruled out. In a later analysis, HLA-associated TCR beta chains showed more clonal expansion and lower generation probabilities than non-associated chains that were equally common. When HLA alleles, especially DR and DQ, strongly co-occurred, attributing TCR associations to individual alleles was difficult. This cohort had only TCR beta chains sequenced, and the lack of alpha or paired-chain data limited which features could be detected. Most CMV-associated TCR beta chains appeared to be HLA-restricted in a later analysis, and the HLA associations seemed to be driven largely by CMV exposure. Because counts were too low, about 15 rarely observed V segments, including chromosome 9 orphons, were left out of the earlier analysis of a few hundred of the donors. At a false discovery rate of 0.05, a later analysis linked 15,000 to 20,000 TCR beta sequences to specific HLA alleles. Most TCR sequences were seen in very few donors, while some public TCRs were found in many individuals. The classifier was reported to diagnose cytomegalovirus status with high specificity and sensitivity in both the original and validation cohorts. In a later analysis, the rate of TCR association differed among HLA loci, with DRB1 alleles having the most associated TCRs and HLA-C alleles having the fewest. The authors suggested that the approach could potentially be generalized to other disease states and immunological phenotypes. A further reported finding was that TCR beta sequences accurately predicted the HLA-A and HLA-B alleles for most subjects in the first cohort. CMV serostatus was the only immune exposure information available for the cohort. A total of 150 or so TCR beta chains were listed by the study as associated with cytomegalovirus. A cluster of highly shared sequence variants was judged likely to be a technical artifact of the sequencing pipeline. A later genetic analysis reported fewer N-insertions in productive TCRs among donors in an Asian-associated ancestry cluster than the roughly 690-donor mean. V-gene and J-gene trimming of TCR beta chains was associated with a missense DCLRE1C variant in a later genetic analysis, and the association was replicated in an independent cohort. In an earlier analysis of under 600 of the donors, most TCR beta V segments were observed in productive rearrangements about 90% or about 30% of the time, broadly matching IMGT annotations. A few of the identified cytomegalovirus-associated TCR beta chains were confirmed in vitro to be specific for cytomegalovirus antigens. Because HLA typing was missing for some donors at each locus, association tests included only the typed subset. In a later analysis, several top co-occurrence clusters were reported to appear linked to parvovirus B19, influenza, CMV and Epstein-Barr virus.

The CDR3 measures 15 amino acids from cysteine to phenylalanine. Only the CDR3 DNA is retained, 45 bases long and in frame from the first base. CDR1 and CDR2 were assigned from the germline V gene as SGDLS and YYNGEE. The V end loses 3 bases and the J end loses 1 base, and a stretch of 13 bases separates them. With regard to this clone: The antigen it binds to is not known. Base qualities are not at hand, and no much larger clone is one base apart.

This receptor was identified in a male donor in good health and CMV-seronegative. Source material: PBMCs. The V and J segments used are TRBV9 and TRBJ1-1; a tentative D call is TRBD1 (6 bases match). The DNA sequence is as follows: TGTGCCAGCAGCGCGCTGGGGGCAGGGAACACTGAAGCTTTCTTT. Translated, it reads CASSALGAGNTEAFF.